This TCR beta chain was recovered during a study of control samples from healthy donors and cancer patients. Germline values: CDR1 MNHEY, CDR2 SMNVEV (reference sequence). The CDR3 sequence is 13 residues long. The junction had 8 bases not matched to a gene; V was cut back by 7 bases and J by 6 bases. This table comes from immunoSEQ multiplex PCR, and its TCRdb copy is limited to in-frame clones, with some not included. The sample lists about 55,000 clones; about 96% were seen once. This clone was counted once. The source material was blood. The chain joins TRBV27 to TRBJ2-7; 8 bases are shared with TRBD1. This TCR was sampled from a woman aged 18-35 years in good health. The CDR3 nucleotides are TGTGCCAGCACCTCGAGACAGGGGTCCGAGCAGTACTTC. Protein: CASTSRQGSEQYF.